The 31 T cell receptor beta chains in this list originate from one sample, sequenced in a study of brain T cells in children with intractable seizures. Described time point: blood from clinic visit 5 months post-surgery; TSC patient then seizure free. The assay was immunoSEQ multiplex PCR, and TCRdb's table has in-frame clones only and misses some. The sample consists of about 340,000 clones, over 85% of them appearing once. Here the sequenced sample was peripheral blood, taken around 5 months after surgery. Receptors originate from a boy under two years old with tuberous sclerosis and intractable seizures.

V is TRBV30 and J is TRBJ2-1; the match to TRBD2 covers 8 bases. Trimming took 3 bases from V and 0 from J; bases not matched to a gene: 4. Germline-derived CDR1 and CDR2 are GTSNPN and SVGIG (reference sequence). The CDR3 is made up of 15 amino acids. CDR3 sequence: CAWSRLAYSYNEQFF. CDR3 DNA sequence: TGTGCCTGGAGCCGACTAGCGTACTCCTACAATGAGCAGTTCTTC.

The chain recombines TRBV20-1 with TRBJ1-2; weak D call: TRBD1 (5 bases). CDR1 is DFQATT, CDR2 SNEGSKA, per germline (reference sequence). This CDR3 comprises 11 residues. V was shortened by 5 bases and J by 7 bases, with 11 bases between the two germline ends. The CDR3 region has the DNA TGCAGTGCTCGTCCCGGGGGTGGCTACACCTTC. Protein: CSARPGGGYTF.

V gene TRBV18 combines with J gene TRBJ1-1; 7 bases fit TRBD1. CDR1 and CDR2 (germline): KGHSH, LQKENI. Trimming took 4 bases from V and 8 from J; bases not matched to a gene: 4. CDR3 length: 12 residues. The CDR3 here is CASSLGQVEAFF. In DNA form, the CDR3 reads TGTGCCAGCTCACTCGGACAGGTCGAAGCTTTCTTT.

The chain uses TRBV6-6 and TRBJ2-1; the D is unclear. V was pared by 2 bases and J by 0 bases, with 8 bases between. Per the germline V gene, CDR1 is MNHNY and CDR2 is SVGAGI (reference sequence). The CDR3 consists of 15 residues. As DNA, the CDR3 is TGTGCCAGCAGTTACGAGCGAAGCTCCTACAATGAGCAGTTCTTC. It specifies CASSYERSSYNEQFF.

V is TRBV5-6 and J is TRBJ1-2; the D gene is possibly TRBD1 (6 bases). Germline assignment: CDR1 SGHDT and CDR2 YYEEEE. Trimming removed 4 bases at V and 2 bases at J, with 9 bases between. This CDR3 region has 13 residues. The DNA of the CDR3 is TGTGCCAGCAGCGTACAGGGAAACTATGGCTACACCTTC. Translating it yields CASSVQGNYGYTF.

J is TRBJ2-3 and V is TRBV6-5; no firm D call. The CDR3 extends over 11 amino acids. The ends were cut back, 6 bases at V and 6 bases at J, with 7 bases in the middle. Germline V gene lookup returns CDR1 MNHEY and CDR2 SVGAGI. The CDR3 DNA reads as TGTGCCAGCAGGTTGGGGGATACGCAGTATTTT. It is translated as CASRLGDTQYF.

This chain connects TRBV12-2 to TRBJ2-3; the table's D call, TRBD2, has no DNA check behind it. TRBV12-2 is shown as a pseudogene. This CDR3 has 15 amino acids. The CDR3 coding sequence is TGTGCAAGTCGCTGTAGCGGGAGGCGTTCAGATACGCAGTATTTT. Its protein is CASRCSGRRSDTQYF.

This clone has more than one count but fewer than ten. The CDR3 nucleotides are TGCGCCAGCAGTCAAAAGTCTAGCGGAGCGAACACCGGGGAGCTGTTTTTT. This translates into CASSQKSSGANTGELFF. The chain combines TRBV23-1 with TRBJ2-2; TRBD2 matches at 7 bases. TRBV23-1 is an ORF, and what it does is uncertain. This CDR3 spans 17 amino acids. V lost 2 bases and J lost 0; bases outside the gene matches: 6.

The chain links TRBV7-9 to TRBJ1-2; 8 positions match TRBD1. The V gene end was trimmed by 4 bases and the J gene end by 8 bases; junction bases not matched to a gene: 6. Germline V gene lookup returns CDR1 SEHNR and CDR2 FQNEAQ (reference sequence). The CDR3 runs to 13 residues. The CDR3 is CASSSDRVSGYTF. The DNA of the CDR3 is TGTGCCAGCAGCTCGGACAGGGTGAGCGGCTACACCTTC.

The CDR3 bases are TGTGCCAGCAGTTACTCCAAAGGGGAGCTTGAAGCTTTCTTT. The encoded protein is CASSYSKGELEAFF. The chain employs TRBV6-2 or TRBV6-3 and TRBJ1-1; perhaps TRBD1 as D (5 bases). V lost 0 bases, J lost 7 bases, and 12 bases lay in between. Germline CDR1 and CDR2: MNHEY and SVGEGT. There are 14 residues in the CDR3.

CDR3 residues: CASSPTRTGTYEQYF. CDR3 DNA sequence: TGTGCCAGCTCACCGACACGGACAGGAACCTACGAGCAGTACTTC. V is TRBV18 and J is TRBJ2-7, with 7 bases fitting TRBD1. Per the germline V gene, CDR1 is KGHSH and CDR2 is LQKENI. The length of the CDR3 is 15 residues. J was trimmed by 2 bases and V by 3 bases; bases with no gene match: 7.

The chain links TRBV13 to TRBJ2-3; 7 nucleotides align to TRBD1. Germline V gives CDR1 PRHDT, CDR2 FYEKMQ (reference sequence). The junction had 4 bases not matched to a gene; V was cut back by 8 bases and J by 2 bases. The length of the CDR3 is 13 residues. CDR3 coding DNA: TGTGCCAGCTGCGAGGGGGCCACAGATACGCAGTATTTT. It yields the protein CASCEGATDTQYF.

The chain couples TRBV5-8 to TRBJ1-5, with a weak D call TRBD1 (5 bases). The V gene lost 0 bases and the J gene lost 6 bases, with 19 bases spanning the gap. Germline V gene sequence: CDR1 SGHTS, CDR2 YDEGEE. The CDR3 covers 17 residues. CDR3 protein: CASSLVRESRWSQPQHF. The CDR3 bases are TGTGCCAGCAGCTTGGTCAGGGAGTCACGGTGGAGTCAGCCCCAGCATTTT.

This clone was counted once. The chain couples TRBV19 to TRBJ1-2; D not certain. Trimming pared 11 bases from V and 4 bases from J, leaving 14 bases between. The CDR3 has 12 residues. From germline, CDR1 is LNHDA and CDR2 SQIVND (reference sequence). The CDR3 nucleotides read TGTGCCTCCGGAGGCTCCAGCTATGGCTACACCTTC. Amino acids: CASGGSSYGYTF.

This sequence joins TRBV23-1 and TRBJ2-7; D may be TRBD1 (5 bases). Being an ORF, TRBV23-1 has a function that is uncertain. The CDR3 runs 18 residues. The V end was cut by 6 bases, the J end by 2 bases, with 26 bases between. In nucleotides, the CDR3 is TGCGCCAGCAGCCCGACAGTGCTGTACGGTTTTCCAACCTACGAGCAGTACTTC. The encoded protein is CASSPTVLYGFPTYEQYF.

The chain uses TRBV15 and TRBJ2-3; the D is unclear. Germline CDR1 LNHNV, CDR2 YYDKDF (reference sequence). Trimming left V 5 bases short and J 1 base short, with 13 bases between. CDR3 size: 15 residues. The CDR3 here is CATSESTDRTDTQYF. In DNA, the CDR3 is TGTGCCACCAGCGAGAGTACAGACCGCACAGATACGCAGTATTTT.

The chain combines TRBV6-5 with TRBJ2-1; 11 nucleotides agree with TRBD2. Germline trimming cut 8 bases from V and 7 bases from J; bases unmatched to any gene: 10. Germline CDR1 is MNHEY and CDR2 is SVGAGI. The CDR3 totals 15 residues. The CDR3 reads CASGRASGRINEQFF. The CDR3 coding sequence is TGTGCCAGCGGGAGGGCTAGCGGGAGGATAAATGAGCAGTTCTTC.

This sequence joins TRBV30 and TRBJ2-1, with 13 nucleotides matching TRBD2. The CDR3 is 18 residues long. J gave up 0 bases and V 5 bases, and 10 bases lay outside the gene matches. Per the germline V gene, CDR1 is GTSNPN and CDR2 is SVGIG (reference sequence). The DNA for the CDR3 is TGTGCCTGGTCCGGACTAGCGGGGGAGAGAAGCTCCTACAATGAGCAGTTCTTC. Protein sequence: CAWSGLAGERSSYNEQFF.

This rearrangement joins TRBV9 to TRBJ2-1, with D maybe TRBD2 (6 bases). V was clipped by 3 bases and J by 10 bases, with 23 bases between them. This CDR3 is 16 amino acids long. CDR1 and CDR2 (germline): SGDLS, YYNGEE. CDR3: CASSADAGLPEEEQFF. CDR3 sequence (DNA): TGTGCCAGCAGCGCAGACGCGGGACTCCCCGAGGAGGAGCAGTTCTTC.

V gene TRBV5-1 combines with J gene TRBJ1-4, with a tentative D call TRBD1 (5 bases). The length of the CDR3 is 17 residues. Germline CDR1 and CDR2: SGHRS and YFSETQ. Trimming took off 0 bases at V and 1 base at J, with 13 bases between the two ends. CDR3 in DNA: TGCGCCAGCAGCTTGGACGGGACGTTGCGAACTAATGAAAAACTGTTTTTT. Translating gives CASSLDGTLRTNEKLFF.

The chain has TRBV6-5 and TRBJ1-2, with D possibly being TRBD1 (6 bases). V gave up 5 bases and J gave up 2 bases, with 15 bases separating them. The CDR3 runs 15 residues. CDR1 is MNHEY and CDR2 is SVGAGI in the germline V gene. CDR3 bases: TGTGCCAGCAGTCGAGCCGGGACACTAAACTATGGCTACACCTTC. Translating it yields CASSRAGTLNYGYTF.

The V gene is TRBV29-1, the J gene TRBJ2-1; 11 bases match TRBD2. The junction had 2 bases not matched to a gene; V was cut back by 6 bases and J by 4 bases. CDR3 size: 13 residues. Per the germline V gene, CDR1 is SQVTM and CDR2 is ANQGSEA. The DNA for the CDR3 is TGCAGCGTGGGACTAGCGGAGTACAATGAGCAGTTCTTC. This sequence encodes CSVGLAEYNEQFF.

This chain links TRBV4-1 with TRBJ2-1; D gene unclear. This CDR3 is 14 amino acids long. Deletions cut 0 bases from V and 6 bases from J, with 9 bases between. Germline V gene data show CDR1 as MGHRA and CDR2 as YSYEKL. CDR3 loop: CASSQDPRRNEQFF. The CDR3 bases are TGCGCCAGCAGCCAAGACCCACGGCGCAATGAGCAGTTCTTC.

The V gene is TRBV24-1, the J gene TRBJ1-4; D possibly corresponds to TRBD1 (5 bases). V was pared by 4 bases and J by 1 base, with 9 bases between. CDR3 length: 15 amino acids. In germline, CDR1 is KGHDR, CDR2 SFDVKD. This CDR3 is CATSENQGTNEKLFF. The CDR3 nucleotides are TGTGCCACCAGTGAGAACCAGGGAACTAATGAAAAACTGTTTTTT.

This chain joins TRBV5-1 and TRBJ1-1; D is possibly TRBD1 (6 bases). Germline V gene lookup returns CDR1 SGHRS and CDR2 YFSETQ. This CDR3 region has 16 residues. Trimming removed 0 bases from V and 0 bases from J, with 12 bases in between. The CDR3 spells CASSLVGGPVNTEAFF. CDR3 nucleotide sequence: TGCGCCAGCAGCTTGGTGGGGGGCCCGGTGAACACTGAAGCTTTCTTT.

The V and J genes are TRBV7-9 and TRBJ1-1, with D unclear. CDR1 is SEHNR and CDR2 is FQNEAQ in the germline V gene (reference sequence). The CDR3 extends over 14 amino acids. Trimming took 4 bases from V and 3 from J, leaving 12 bases between them. The DNA for the CDR3 is TGTGCCAGCAGCTCAGAAGTAGATGACACTGAAGCTTTCTTT. Translating gives CASSSEVDDTEAFF.

The chain is built from TRBV10-3 and TRBJ2-3; TRBD2 agrees at 7 bases. The germline V gene encodes CDR1 ENHRY and CDR2 SYGVKD. CDR3 length: 14 amino acids. V shed 3 bases and J 3 bases; nucleotides not matched to a gene: 3. CDR3 in DNA: TGTGCCATCAGTGAATCAGCGGGGACAGATACGCAGTATTTT. The encoded protein is CAISESAGTDTQYF.

This chain connects TRBV5-1 to TRBJ1-2, with D unclear. The V gene's germline CDR1 is SGHRS and CDR2 YFSETQ. The CDR3 consists of 15 residues. V was cut by 0 bases and J by 4 bases, with 13 bases left in between. CDR3 loop: CASSLVRTEAYGYTF. In DNA, the CDR3 is TGCGCCAGCAGCTTGGTTAGGACGGAAGCCTATGGCTACACCTTC.

V usage is TRBV12-3 or TRBV12-4 and J usage is TRBJ1-5; D is uncertain. The CDR3 spans 13 residues. Deletions cut 7 bases from V and 0 bases from J, with 7 bases between. CDR3 residues: CASTWRSNQPQHF. The CDR3 region has the DNA TGTGCCAGCACCTGGCGTAGCAATCAGCCCCAGCATTTT.

The rearrangement joins TRBV20-1 to TRBJ1-2; 7 bases align to TRBD1. This CDR3 comprises 14 residues. V shed 3 bases, J shed 6 bases, and the junction held 10 bases outside the gene matches. Germline lookup yields CDR1 DFQATT and CDR2 SNEGSKA (reference sequence). DNA for the CDR3: TGCAGTGCTAGTGGAAGGGGGCGGGTTAATGGCTACACCTTC. This sequence encodes CSASGRGRVNGYTF.

The chain recombines TRBV27 with TRBJ2-1, with a possible D match to TRBD2 (6 bases). This CDR3 is 14 amino acids long. Germline-derived CDR1 and CDR2 are MNHEY and SMNVEV (reference sequence). Between the trimmed V and J ends, which lost 3 bases and 6 bases, there was a span of 12 bases. CDR3 bases: TGTGCCAGCAGTTTTCGTCGGGAGTTCAATGAGCAGTTCTTC. Protein product: CASSFRREFNEQFF.